This T cell receptor (beta chain) was recovered during a study of preoperative IRX-2 immunotherapy in early breast cancer (dated by TCRdb to between 2018 and 2021). With respect to this clone: No cognate antigen has been identified for it. Base qualities are missing; no much larger clone stands one base away.

The germline V gene provides CDR1 KGHSH and CDR2 LQKENI. Measured from the cysteine to the phenylalanine, the CDR3 is 16 residues long. This entry keeps only the CDR3 DNA: 48 bases, framed from base 1. V has 1 base trimmed and J has 5 bases trimmed; junction bases matching no gene number 9. Libraries were constructed by the immunoSEQ multiplex PCR assay. TCRdb obtained this table from immuneACCESS and retained in-frame rearrangements with V and J assigned. These tables miss some clones; where compared with another copy, unresolved V genes account for less than half of the shortfall, and the remainder is unexplained. Within this sample are thousands of clones, with 65% to 85% of them counted one time only. The ten biggest clones cover roughly 17% of the sample. According to the study, the label for this sample's treatment or condition signals: preoperative locoregional IRX-2 cytokine immunotherapy. The samples were obtained from a phase Ib study that tested preoperative, locoregional IRX-2 cytokine immunotherapy meant to prime immune responses. Before surgery, IRX-2 was given to the donors, who were patients with early-stage breast cancer.

The source is a human donor with breast cancer. The sample here was tumor tissue, taken after IRX-2 immunotherapy. The chain was built from TRBV18 and TRBJ1-1; 8 bases in the middle match TRBD1. DNA sequence: TGTGCCAGCTCACCACTAGCCGACAGGGGAGTAACTGAAGCTTTCTTT. Translated, this is CASSPLADRGVTEAFF. Joined to the reference TRBV18 and TRBJ1-1 proteins, this CDR3 gives the full variable domain: NAGVMQNPRHLVRRRGQEARLRCSPMKGHSHVYWYRQLPEEGLKFMVYLQKENIIDESGMPKERFSAEFPKEGPSILRIQQVVRGDSAAYFCASSPLADRGVTEAFFGQGTRLTVV.